The clone carrying this TCR beta chain showed up many times. What it binds is unknown. This sample is part of a study of CD8 T cells in ankylosing spondylitis. Findings and limits, study-wide: Relatively rare in peripheral blood, disease-linked clones were also CD8+. Reportedly, significant enrichment of disease-linked clones occurred in matched ankylosing spondylitis synovial fluid.

V shed 5 bases and J shed 6 bases, with 13 bases lying between them. This CDR3 is 14 amino acids long. By quantitative 5'-RACE with molecular barcodes, the TCR beta libraries were made. Using its own MiXCR run on the 5' RACE reads, TCRdb lists one record per CDR3 protein. The sample has about 150,000 distinct CDR3 sequences; 25% to 35% are singletons. Input material: synovial fluid, either unsorted or a sorted T cell fraction (not recorded which). The TCR originated in a male donor with ankylosing spondylitis. This chain joins TRBV12-3 or TRBV12-4 and TRBJ2-2; D may be TRBD1 or TRBD2 (5 bases each). The chain's CDR3 is CASSMGVGPGELFF. The CDR3 region has the DNA TGTGCCAGCAGTATGGGGGTGGGGCCCGGGGAGCTGTTTTTT.